Below are 30 T cell receptor beta chains sequenced from a single sample in a study of blood T cell repertoires in COVID-19. Sequenced by immunoSEQ multiplex PCR; TCRdb stores in-frame clones only, minus some. The table records under 110,000 clones, 75% to 85% of them present only once. The sequenced sample consisted of peripheral blood. The receptors were gathered from a man older than 75 with COVID-19, enrolled during active disease.

The rearrangement uses TRBV28 and TRBJ1-2; 7 positions match TRBD1. The germline gives CDR1 MDHEN, CDR2 SYDVKM. Trimming removed 5 bases from V and 1 base from J; junction bases left unmatched: 4. This CDR3 comprises 14 residues. CDR3 nucleotides: TGTGCCAGCAGTCGACAGGGTTATAACTATGGCTACACCTTC. It is translated as CASSRQGYNYGYTF.

V and J are TRBV6-2 or TRBV6-3 and TRBJ2-3; 8 nucleotides align to TRBD1. CDR1 and CDR2 from the germline V gene are MNHEY and SVGEGT. V was clipped by 6 bases and J by 6 bases; unmatched bases: 5. The CDR3 loop spans 13 amino acids. CDR3 loop: CASSPWTGDTQYF. The CDR3 DNA reads TGTGCCAGCAGCCCCTGGACAGGGGATACGCAGTATTTT.

The gene calls are TRBV15 and TRBJ2-1; 10 bases are shared with TRBD1. CDR1 LNHNV and CDR2 YYDKDF come from the germline V gene (reference sequence). J gave up 4 bases and V 0 bases, and 3 bases lay outside the gene matches. The CDR3 extends over 16 amino acids. CDR3 residues: CATSRERTGGYNEQFF. In DNA form, the CDR3 reads TGTGCCACCAGCAGAGAAAGGACAGGGGGGTACAATGAGCAGTTCTTC.

This chain links TRBV6-5 with TRBJ1-2; possibly TRBD1 for D (6 bases). This CDR3 has 14 residues. The ends were cut back, 2 bases at V and 4 bases at J, with 11 bases in the middle. The germline V gene has CDR1 MNHEY and CDR2 SVGAGI. CDR3 sequence: CASSYLDRVYGYTF. CDR3 coding DNA: TGTGCCAGCAGTTACCTGGACAGAGTCTATGGCTACACCTTC.

Only one count was recorded for this clone. CDR3 in amino acids: CASSPRAQGNEQYF. The CDR3 nucleotides are TGTGCCAGCTCACCACGAGCACAGGGGAACGAGCAGTACTTC. V and J are TRBV18 and TRBJ2-7; 7 bases match TRBD1. The V gene's germline CDR1 is KGHSH and CDR2 LQKENI. Germline trimming cut 1 base from V and 5 bases from J; bases unmatched to any gene: 5. This CDR3 is built from 14 residues.

The rearrangement links TRBV28 to TRBJ1-5; D is possibly TRBD1 (6 bases). The germline V gene has CDR1 MDHEN and CDR2 SYDVKM. The CDR3 extends over 16 amino acids. Trimming left V 1 base short and J 0 bases short, with 10 bases between. This chain's CDR3 is CASSLSHRDSNQPQHF. In DNA, the CDR3 is TGTGCCAGCAGTTTATCCCACAGGGATAGCAATCAGCCCCAGCATTTT.

The gene calls are TRBV28 and TRBJ1-4; TRBD1 aligns across 8 bases. This CDR3 has 15 amino acids. V was pared by 7 bases and J by 10 bases, with 14 bases of the junction left unmatched. The germline gives CDR1 MDHEN, CDR2 SYDVKM. The CDR3 reads CASTSRDRGTVKLFF. CDR3 bases: TGTGCCAGCACCTCACGCGACAGGGGAACTGTAAAACTGTTTTTT. Looking up the rest from reference TRBV28 and TRBJ1-4 gives the full variable domain: DVKVTQSSRYLVKRTGEKVFLECVQDMDHENMFWYRQDPGLGLRLIYFSYDVKMKEKGDIPEGYSVSREKKERFSLILESASTNQTSMYLCASTSRDRGTVKLFFGSGTQLSVL.

The V call is TRBV12-3 or TRBV12-4, the J call TRBJ2-7; D is unresolved. The V end was cut by 1 base, the J end by 3 bases, with 7 bases between. The CDR3 extends over 13 amino acids. CDR3 amino acids: CASSLGRLYEQYF. The CDR3 DNA is TGTGCCAGCAGTTTAGGCAGGCTCTACGAGCAGTACTTC.

This chain links TRBV2 with TRBJ1-1; weak D call: TRBD1 (5 bases). Trimming stripped 8 bases from V and 1 base from J, with 14 bases between. The CDR3 runs 14 residues. Germline V lookup: CDR1 SNHLY, CDR2 FYNNEI. CDR3: CASGLGGGNTEAFF. The CDR3 bases are TGTGCCAGCGGGTTAGGCGGGGGGAACACTGAAGCTTTCTTT. Filled out from reference TRBV2 and TRBJ1-1, the complete variable domain reads EPEVTQTPSHQVTQMGQEVILRCVPISNHLYFYWYRQILGQKVEFLVSFYNNEISEKSEIFDDQFSVERPDGSNFTLKIRSTKLEDSAMYFCASGLGGGNTEAFFGQGTRLTVV.

The genes are TRBV21-1 and TRBJ2-7; TRBD1, the table's D call, lacks a check against the DNA. TRBV21-1 is labeled a pseudogene. This CDR3 region has 16 residues. This CDR3 is CASSKAGYRGHGEQYF. The CDR3, as DNA: TGTGCCAGCAGCAAAGCCGGCTACAGGGGGCACGGGGAGCAGTACTTC.

The chain couples TRBV2 to TRBJ1-2; the D gene is possibly TRBD1 (5 bases). V was shortened by 4 bases and J by 4 bases, with 13 bases between the two germline ends. The CDR3 has 14 residues. CDR1 is SNHLY and CDR2 is FYNNEI in the germline V gene. For the CDR3, the DNA is TGTGCCAGCAGTGGATCAGGGACTGGCTATGGCTACACCTTC. Amino acid sequence: CASSGSGTGYGYTF. The whole variable domain, remainder taken from reference TRBV2 and TRBJ1-2, is EPEVTQTPSHQVTQMGQEVILRCVPISNHLYFYWYRQILGQKVEFLVSFYNNEISEKSEIFDDQFSVERPDGSNFTLKIRSTKLEDSAMYFCASSGSGTGYGYTFGSGTRLTVV.

The CDR3 is CASSRRRGTDTQYF. CDR3 nucleotide sequence: TGTGCCAGCAGCCGGCGGCGGGGCACAGATACGCAGTATTTT. The V call is TRBV13, the J call TRBJ2-3, with a tentative D call TRBD2 (5 bases). The CDR3 sequence is 14 residues long. V was shortened by 5 bases and J by 1 base, with 10 bases between the two germline ends. CDR1 is PRHDT, CDR2 FYEKMQ, per germline (reference sequence).

This chain uses TRBV6-5 with TRBJ1-1; D is unresolved. V was shortened by 2 bases and J by 8 bases, with 12 bases between the two germline ends. This CDR3 has 13 residues. Germline V lookup: CDR1 MNHEY, CDR2 SVGAGI. The CDR3 region has the DNA TGTGCCAGCAGTTACCAATCGGGGAGGGAAGCTTTCTTT. This sequence encodes CASSYQSGREAFF.

The rearrangement links TRBV5-1 to TRBJ2-5; D is unresolved. Deletions cut 1 base from V and 0 bases from J, with 7 bases between. The CDR3 loop spans 14 amino acids. Germline V gene lookup returns CDR1 SGHRS and CDR2 YFSETQ. CDR3 amino acids: CASSLNRDQETQYF. The DNA of the CDR3 is TGCGCCAGCAGCTTGAACAGAGACCAAGAGACCCAGTACTTC.

V is TRBV10-1 and J is TRBJ2-1; D possibly corresponds to TRBD2 (6 bases). Germline CDR1 reads WNHNN; CDR2 reads SYGVQD (reference sequence). This CDR3 has 13 amino acids. Trimming took 3 bases from V and 15 from J, leaving 18 bases between them. CDR3 in amino acids: CASSDLEEGDPFF. In DNA form, the CDR3 reads TGCGCCAGCAGTGATCTCGAGGAGGGAGACCCGTTCTTC.

The V call is TRBV7-2, the J call TRBJ1-6; D is uncertain. There are 17 residues in the CDR3. Trimming removed 3 bases from V and 0 bases from J, with 12 bases in between. The germline V gene encodes CDR1 SGHTA and CDR2 FQGNSA. The chain's CDR3 is CASSLRIASSYNSPLHF. The CDR3, as DNA: TGTGCCAGCAGCTTGAGAATTGCGAGCTCCTATAATTCACCCCTCCACTTT.

V gene TRBV6-1 combines with J gene TRBJ2-7; D possibly corresponds to TRBD1 (6 bases). The ends were cut back, 2 bases at V and 1 base at J, with 12 bases in the middle. The germline gives CDR1 MNHNS, CDR2 SASEGT. The CDR3 spans 15 residues. In DNA, the CDR3 is TGTGCCAGCAGTGAAATTACAGGGACATCCTACGAGCAGTACTTC. Translating gives CASSEITGTSYEQYF.

V is TRBV5-1 and J is TRBJ2-3; no firm D call. Trimming pared 3 bases from V and 6 bases from J, leaving 8 bases between. The CDR3 length is 12 residues. Germline V gene data show CDR1 as SGHRS and CDR2 as YFSETQ. CDR3 sequence: CASSSETDTQYF. CDR3 nucleotides: TGCGCCAGCAGCTCTGAGACTGATACGCAGTATTTT.

This sequence joins TRBV16 and TRBJ2-7; no clear D. The CDR3 is 12 amino acids. V gave up 0 bases and J gave up 3 bases, with 3 bases separating them. Germline CDR1 KGHSY, CDR2 FQNENV. The CDR3 DNA reads as TGTGCCAGCAGCCAATCCCGCTACGAGCAGTACTTC. Translated, it gives CASSQSRYEQYF.

This chain joins TRBV2 and TRBJ1-5; 10 bases agree with TRBD1. There are 15 residues in the CDR3. Unmatched junction bases numbered 4, after V lost 7 bases and J lost 1 base. The germline gives CDR1 SNHLY, CDR2 FYNNEI. CDR3 sequence (DNA): TGTGCCAGCACCCGGACAGGGGGAAGCAATCAGCCCCAGCATTTT. Translating gives CASTRTGGSNQPQHF.

This chain joins TRBV6-1 and TRBJ1-5; TRBD1 might be the D (6 bases). From germline, CDR1 is MNHNS and CDR2 SASEGT. The CDR3 contains 15 residues. V lost 2 bases and J lost 1, with 9 bases in between. CDR3 region: CASSEQGPSNQPQHF. CDR3 nucleotide sequence: TGTGCCAGCAGTGAACAGGGGCCCAGCAATCAGCCCCAGCATTTT.

The chain uses TRBV24-1 and TRBJ2-5, with 7 bases that match TRBD1. V lost 4 bases to trimming and J lost 1 base; unmatched junction nucleotides: 5. Germline CDR1 KGHDR, CDR2 SFDVKD. The CDR3 covers 15 residues. The CDR3: CATSDTTGPQETQYF. CDR3 DNA: TGTGCCACCAGTGACACGACAGGGCCCCAAGAGACCCAGTACTTC.

CDR3 protein: CASSRSPATNEKLFF. DNA for the CDR3: TGTGCCAGCAGCCGCTCACCGGCAACTAATGAAAAACTGTTTTTT. V usage is TRBV6-5 and J usage is TRBJ1-4; D remains ambiguous. The V end lost 6 bases, the J end lost 0 bases, and 11 bases lay between the germline ends. The CDR3 consists of 15 residues. Germline CDR1 is MNHEY and CDR2 is SVGAGI.

This clone was detected only a few times. The rearrangement uses TRBV2 and TRBJ1-5; 7 positions agree with TRBD1. Germline values: CDR1 SNHLY, CDR2 FYNNEI. The CDR3 length is 14 residues. V was pared by 6 bases and J by 1 base, with 3 bases of the junction left unmatched. The CDR3 loop reads CASRAGGSNQPQHF. In DNA form, the CDR3 reads TGTGCCAGCAGGGCAGGGGGGAGCAATCAGCCCCAGCATTTT. The full variable domain, rest sourced from reference TRBV2 and TRBJ1-5, is EPEVTQTPSHQVTQMGQEVILRCVPISNHLYFYWYRQILGQKVEFLVSFYNNEISEKSEIFDDQFSVERPDGSNFTLKIRSTKLEDSAMYFCASRAGGSNQPQHFGDGTRLSIL.

This chain joins TRBV5-4 and TRBJ2-6; D might be TRBD1 (5 bases). V gave up 4 bases and J gave up 3 bases, with 14 bases separating them. The CDR3 runs 16 residues. Germline CDR1 reads SGHNT; CDR2 reads YYREEE (reference sequence). The CDR3 nucleotides are TGTGCCAGCAGCCAGGGCCTTTGGAATGGGGCCAACGTCCTGACTTTC. As protein: CASSQGLWNGANVLTF.

V usage is TRBV6-1 and J usage is TRBJ2-2; 7 bases are shared with TRBD2. The V and J ends lost 3 bases and 1 base, in that order; junction bases with no gene match: 2. Germline V CDR1 and CDR2: MNHNS, SASEGT. This CDR3 is 15 amino acids long. This CDR3 reads CASSEPSGNTGELFF. CDR3 coding DNA: TGTGCCAGCAGTGAGCCTAGCGGGAACACCGGGGAGCTGTTTTTT.

The V gene is TRBV10-3, the J gene TRBJ2-2; 7 nucleotides align to TRBD1. Per the germline V gene, CDR1 is ENHRY and CDR2 is SYGVKD. The CDR3 consists of 14 residues. After removal of 6 bases from V and 3 bases from J, the junction contained 4 bases not matched to a gene. The CDR3 reads CAIRQGPDTGELFF. CDR3 bases: TGTGCCATCAGACAGGGGCCGGACACCGGGGAGCTGTTTTTT.

This clone turned up a few times. The chain has TRBV28 and TRBJ1-6; D is possibly TRBD1 (5 bases). V was pared by 6 bases and J by 9 bases, with 12 bases between. Germline V CDR1 and CDR2: MDHEN, SYDVKM. The CDR3 spans 13 residues. DNA of the CDR3: TGTGCCAGCAGCTGGGGGGGGTCTTCACCCCTCCACTTT. Protein: CASSWGGSSPLHF.

The V and J genes are TRBV20-1 and TRBJ1-2; the D is unclear. The CDR3 runs 14 residues. V was trimmed by 4 bases and J by 6 bases, leaving 18 bases between them. Germline V gene sequence: CDR1 DFQATT, CDR2 SNEGSKA (reference sequence). The chain's CDR3 is CSATEFNGVDGYTF. The CDR3 DNA sequence: TGCAGTGCTACTGAATTTAATGGAGTTGATGGCTACACCTTC.

The V call is TRBV7-3, the J call TRBJ1-2; 8 bases map to TRBD1. Germline V gene sequence: CDR1 SGHTA, CDR2 FQGTGA. The CDR3 loop spans 13 amino acids. V dropped 3 bases and J dropped 8; count of bases not matched to a gene: 5. In DNA, the CDR3 is TGTGCCAGCAGCTTCTCGGGACAGGAGGGCTACACCTTC. It yields the protein CASSFSGQEGYTF.